This entry lists 13 T cell receptor beta chains sequenced from one sample in a study of human T cells and chemical hapten exposure. Using its own MiXCR run on the RACE reads, TCRdb lists one record per CDR3 protein. The table has about 98,000 distinct CDR3 sequences, 10% to 14% seen once. The time point here: pre-sensitization, week 0. Treatment meaning: therapeutic diphenylcyclopropenone sensitization with weekly scalp DPC. The specimen was whole blood, collected in connection with sensitization to the hapten diphenylcyclopropenone (DPC). The origin of the receptors is an older woman with alopecia areata. Some clones in this sample may be carry-over from other donors' samples.

This clonotype was seen at least ten times. V usage is TRBV6-6 and J usage is TRBJ2-1; D is perhaps TRBD2 (6 bases). Trimming left V 7 bases short and J 7 bases short, with 26 bases between. Germline CDR1 MNHNY, CDR2 SVGAGI (reference sequence). This CDR3 is built from 17 residues. The CDR3 loop reads CASTLGRGRDSANEQFF. In nucleotides, the CDR3 is TGTGCCAGCACTCTTGGGCGGGGACGGGACTCCGCTAATGAGCAGTTCTTC.

This clonotype was seen repeatedly, ten times or more. The chain has TRBV7-3 and TRBJ2-3; the D is unclear. The CDR3 contains 14 residues. Trimming stripped 5 bases from V and 2 bases from J, with 11 bases between. The germline V gene has CDR1 SGHTA and CDR2 FQGTGA. CDR3 sequence: CASSPGPLTDTQYF. The CDR3 DNA follows: TGTGCCAGCAGCCCAGGACCCCTCACAGATACGCAGTATTTT.

The J gene is TRBJ2-3, the V gene TRBV12-3 or TRBV12-4; maybe TRBD2 (6 bases). The CDR3 covers 14 residues. Trimming removed 5 bases from V and 4 bases from J, with 13 bases in between. For the CDR3, the DNA is TGTGCCAGCAGTCTCCGGGACTTTTCAGATACGCAGTATTTT. Its protein is CASSLRDFSDTQYF.

The table lists this clonotype with many counts. This chain joins TRBV7-8 and TRBJ2-1, with 8 bases fitting TRBD2. V lost 3 bases and J lost 2; bases outside the gene matches: 12. CDR3 length: 18 amino acids. The germline gives CDR1 SGHVS, CDR2 FQNEAQ. The CDR3 protein is CASSLGVDSGAAYNEQFF. CDR3 in DNA: TGTGCCAGCAGCTTGGGGGTCGATAGCGGGGCAGCCTACAATGAGCAGTTCTTC.

The chain is built from TRBV29-1 and TRBJ2-7; TRBD1 aligns across 11 bases. Germline V gene lookup returns CDR1 SQVTM and CDR2 ANQGSEA. V gave up 6 bases and J gave up 2 bases; unmatched junction bases: 3. This CDR3 region has 13 residues. CDR3 bases: TGCAGCGTCGCGGGACAGGGGGCCTACGAGCAGTACTTC. It yields the protein CSVAGQGAYEQYF.

This clonotype came up a few times. This sequence joins TRBV7-9 and TRBJ1-2; D not resolved. Per germline, CDR1 SEHNR and CDR2 FQNEAQ (reference sequence). Trimming removed 5 bases at V and 8 bases at J, with 15 bases between. The CDR3 extends over 13 amino acids. CDR3 amino acids: CASSIAETGGYTF. In DNA form, the CDR3 reads TGTGCCAGCAGCATCGCCGAGACGGGGGGCTACACCTTC.

The V and J genes are TRBV7-8 and TRBJ1-2; 8 positions agree with TRBD1. The CDR3 has 13 residues. The germline V gene encodes CDR1 SGHVS and CDR2 FQNEAQ. The V segment lost 6 bases and the J segment 4 bases; nucleotides outside the gene matches: 4. The CDR3 loop reads CASRDRASYGYTF. In DNA form, the CDR3 reads TGTGCCAGCAGGGACAGGGCGTCCTATGGCTACACCTTC.

This clonotype was seen ten or more times. The V gene is TRBV29-1, the J gene TRBJ1-2, with D possibly being TRBD1 (6 bases). The V end was cut by 5 bases, the J end by 4 bases, with 8 bases between. This CDR3 comprises 11 residues. Germline CDR1 SQVTM, CDR2 ANQGSEA. CDR3: CSVTGFYGYTF. In nucleotides, the CDR3 is TGCAGCGTTACAGGGTTCTATGGCTACACCTTC.

This clonotype was found many times. This chain joins TRBV4-1 and TRBJ2-4; 7 nucleotides agree with TRBD1. The CDR3 length is 17 residues. V lost 3 bases to trimming and J lost 9 bases; unmatched junction nucleotides: 17. Germline V gives CDR1 MGHRA, CDR2 YSYEKL. This CDR3 reads CASSHPLTGTAYSIQYF. The CDR3 nucleotides read TGCGCCAGCAGCCACCCCCTAACCGGGACAGCTTACAGCATTCAGTACTTC.

This clonotype was picked up many times. The V and J genes are TRBV30 and TRBJ2-2; the D is unclear. CDR3 size: 11 residues. Trimming cost V 0 bases and J 7 bases, with 3 bases left between them. Per the germline V gene, CDR1 is GTSNPN and CDR2 is SVGIG (reference sequence). DNA for the CDR3: TGTGCCTGGAGTGTGCTCGGGGAGCTGTTTTTT. Amino acid sequence: CAWSVLGELFF.

At least ten counts were recorded for this clonotype. The rearrangement links TRBV6-6 to TRBJ2-3; 7 bases are a match to TRBD2. Germline V lookup: CDR1 MNHNY, CDR2 SVGAGI (reference sequence). CDR3 length equals 20 residues. After removal of 2 bases from V and 2 bases from J, the junction contained 19 bases not matched to a gene. This chain's CDR3 is CASSYGGDVSVRQYTDTQYF. The CDR3 nucleotides read TGTGCCAGCAGTTACGGGGGGGACGTCTCTGTTCGCCAATACACAGATACGCAGTATTTT.

V gene TRBV3-1 combines with J gene TRBJ2-2; no definite D call. Germline assignment: CDR1 LGHDT and CDR2 YNNKEL (reference sequence). Trimming took 4 bases from V and 4 from J, leaving 4 bases between them. This CDR3 is 12 amino acids long. The CDR3 loop is CASSRGTGELFF. The CDR3 nucleotides are TGTGCCAGCAGCCGCGGCACCGGGGAGCTGTTTTTT.

This clonotype appeared many times. The rearrangement links TRBV5-1 to TRBJ1-1, with 11 bases that match TRBD1. Per germline, CDR1 SGHRS and CDR2 YFSETQ. Trimming at V came to 3 bases and at J to 1 base, leaving 5 bases not matched to a gene. This CDR3 comprises 16 residues. CDR3 amino acids: CASSSGQGAGNTEAFF. The CDR3 nucleotides read TGCGCCAGCAGCTCTGGACAGGGGGCTGGGAACACTGAAGCTTTCTTT.